Listed below are T cell receptor beta chains from one sample, sequenced in a study of T cell responses to AZD1222 COVID-19 vaccine. Clones were sequenced by immunoSEQ multiplex PCR, and TCRdb holds only the in-frame ones, with some missing. The sample consists of approximately 160,000 clones, approximately 90% of them appearing once. The sequenced sample was peripheral blood, obtained on day 0 of AZD1222 vaccination. The receptors were sampled from an adult in good health. The CDR3 runs from the conserved cysteine through the conserved F or W. D genes are given only for firm matches. Rows may omit the clone size; those that give it use once, few, many or a size class.

clone size | D gene | J gene | V gene | CDR3 DNA | CDR3 protein
- | - | TRBJ2-7 | TRBV28 | TGTGCCAGCAGTCAAGGTGGGAGCGCATACGAGCAGTACTTC | CASSQGGSAYEQYF
- | - | TRBJ1-1 | TRBV7-9 | TGTGCCAGCAGCTTAGAGGTTTGGGGATTCACTGAAGCTTTCTTT | CASSLEVWGFTEAFF
- | - | TRBJ1-4 | TRBV6-5 | TGTGCCAGCAGCCCGGGCCTAACTAATGAAAAACTGTTTTTT | CASSPGLTNEKLFF
- | TRBD2 | TRBJ2-2 | TRBV19 | TGTGCCAGTAGCGGACTAGCGGCCACCGGGGAGCTGTTTTTT | CASSGLAATGELFF
- | - | TRBJ1-4 | TRBV28 | TGTGCCAGCAGCCCCGGGACCACTAATGAAAAACTGTTTTTT | CASSPGTTNEKLFF
- | - | TRBJ2-6 | TRBV6-6 | TGTGCCAGCAGCTTCGCGCTCTCTGGGGCCAACGTCCTGACTTTC | CASSFALSGANVLTF
- | TRBD2 | TRBJ2-7 | TRBV7-2 | TGTGCCAGCAGCCACGGACTAGCGGGGCCCTACGAGCAGTACTTC | CASSHGLAGPYEQYF
- | TRBD2 | TRBJ2-7 | TRBV11-3 | TGTGCCAGCAGCTCCATGACTAGCGACGAGCAGTACTTC | CASSSMTSDEQYF
many | - | TRBJ1-1 | TRBV6-5 | TGTGCCAGCAGTTACCAGGGTAGCACTGAAGCTTTCTTT | CASSYQGSTEAFF
- | - | TRBJ1-1 | TRBV19 | TGTGCCAGTAGTATCCAGGCCATGAACACTGAAGCTTTCTTT | CASSIQAMNTEAFF
- | TRBD1 | TRBJ1-2 | TRBV6-5 | TGTGCCAGCAGTTACTCAGGGGGCGCGAACTATGGCTACACCTTC | CASSYSGGANYGYTF
- | - | TRBJ1-2 | TRBV3-1/TRBV3-2 | TGTGCCAGCAGCCGGTTGAACAACTATGGCTACACCTTC | CASSRLNNYGYTF
- | TRBD1 | TRBJ1-1 | TRBV5-6 | TGTGCCAGCAGCTTGTTAGCACCGGGACAGGGGTTGAACACTGAAGCTTTCTTT | CASSLLAPGQGLNTEAFF
once | TRBD1 | TRBJ1-1 | TRBV4-1 | TGCGCCAGCAGCCAAGCCCCGACAGAAATCCAGGGGGCTGAAGCTTTCTTT | CASSQAPTEIQGAEAFF
- | TRBD1 | TRBJ1-1 | TRBV6-2/TRBV6-3 | TGTGCCAGCAGTGGCGAGGGAAGAGGGACAGCTAACACTGAAGCTTTCTTT | CASSGEGRGTANTEAFF
once | - | TRBJ2-3 | TRBV4-3 | TGCGCCAGCAGCCAAGATCTACTAGCCGGTACGCCAGATACGCAGTATTTT | CASSQDLLAGTPDTQYF
- | - | TRBJ1-1 | TRBV2 | TGTGCCAGCAATTCCCGCACCGTGAACACTGAAGCTTTCTTT | CASNSRTVNTEAFF
- | - | TRBJ2-7 | TRBV28 | TGTGCCAGCAGACCTACCCCAGGGAGCTCCTACGAGCAGTACTTC | CASRPTPGSSYEQYF
- | TRBD2 | TRBJ2-2 | TRBV14 | TGTGCCAGCAGCTACACCGGACTAGTCAACACCGGGGAGCTGTTTTTT | CASSYTGLVNTGELFF
- | - | TRBJ1-2 | TRBV19 | TGTGCCAGTAGCCTGGGGGGAGACTATGGCTACACCTTC | CASSLGGDYGYTF
- | - | TRBJ1-1 | TRBV7-2 | TGTGCCAGCAGCTTAGGAGCCAGGGTGATCAACACTGAAGCTTTCTTT | CASSLGARVINTEAFF
- | - | TRBJ1-2 | TRBV28 | TGTGCCAGCAGACAGGGAGGGGGAGTTGGCTACACCTTC | CASRQGGGVGYTF
- | - | TRBJ2-5 | TRBV7-2 | TGTGCCAGCAGCTGGCCTCGGGCTAGCAGAGAGACCCAGTACTTC | CASSWPRASRETQYF
- | - | TRBJ1-1 | TRBV11-1 | TGTGCCAGCAGCTCCCAGGGGCCCACTGAAGCTTTCTTT | CASSSQGPTEAFF
- | TRBD1 | TRBJ1-2 | TRBV5-1 | TGCGCCAGCAGCTTGTGGGACAGGGGGATCGGTGGCTACACCTTC | CASSLWDRGIGGYTF
- | TRBD1 | TRBJ1-2 | TRBV29-1 | TGCAGCGTTGATGACAGGGTTGGGGACTATGGCTACACCTTC | CSVDDRVGDYGYTF
- | - | TRBJ2-2 | TRBV6-1 | TGTGCCAGCAGTGGGGGACTTCTAAGGAACACCGGGGAGCTGTTTTTT | CASSGGLLRNTGELFF
- | - | TRBJ2-1 | TRBV7-9 | TGTGCCACCGGAGGGGTTGGGGCCTACAATGAGCAGTTCTTC | CATGGVGAYNEQFF
- | - | TRBJ2-7 | TRBV5-1 | TGCGCCAGCAGCTTTGTGGAAGGGTCAACCTACGAGCAGTACTTC | CASSFVEGSTYEQYF
- | - | TRBJ2-3 | TRBV4-1 | TGCGCCAGCAGCCAAGGATGGAGTCCCGACACAGATACGCAGTATTTT | CASSQGWSPDTDTQYF
- | TRBD1 | TRBJ2-7 | TRBV7-7 | TGTGCTAGCAGCTTGGTCCAGGGGGACGAGCAGTACTTC | CASSLVQGDEQYF
- | - | TRBJ1-2 | TRBV7-9 | TGTGCCAGCAGCCCCGGACAGCATGGCTACACCTTC | CASSPGQHGYTF
- | - | TRBJ1-4 | TRBV18 | TGTGCCAGTTCCCAGGCGGCAACTAATGAAAAACTGTTTTTT | CASSQAATNEKLFF
- | TRBD1 | TRBJ1-6 | TRBV14 | TGTGCCAGCCGACAGGGTGGCTCTTCACCCCTCCACTTT | CASRQGGSSPLHF
- | - | TRBJ2-1 | TRBV4-2 | TGTGCCAGCAGCCAAGATGGGGGAAGTGAGGTCAATGAGCAGTTCTTC | CASSQDGGSEVNEQFF
- | - | TRBJ1-2 | TRBV5-5 | TGTGCCAGCAGCTCCGGGGACGGACCCTGGGGCTACACCTTC | CASSSGDGPWGYTF
- | - | TRBJ1-2 | TRBV12-3/TRBV12-4 | TGTGCCAGCAGTTTGTCGGGACCGGGCTACACCTTC | CASSLSGPGYTF
- | - | TRBJ1-1 | TRBV7-3 | TGTGCCAGCAGGCCCTCTTTGGACACTGAAGCTTTCTTT | CASRPSLDTEAFF
- | TRBD1 | TRBJ2-7 | TRBV5-1 | TGCGCCAGCAGCTTGGCCCCGGACAGGGGGTCTTACGAGCAGTACTTC | CASSLAPDRGSYEQYF
- | TRBD1 | TRBJ2-1 | TRBV9 | TGTGCCAGCAGCCCCCGGACAGGAAACAATGAGCAGTTCTTC | CASSPRTGNNEQFF
- | - | TRBJ1-1 | TRBV5-4 | TGTGCCAGCAGCCGCTCGATGGAAGCTGAAGCTTTCTTT | CASSRSMEAEAFF
- | - | TRBJ2-1 | TRBV7-3 | TGTGCCAGCAGCGCCCAGCCGGAGAATGAGCAGTTCTTC | CASSAQPENEQFF
- | - | TRBJ1-2 | TRBV6-2/TRBV6-3 | TGTGCCAGCAGCTCAAGACATCGTAGCGGCTACACCTTC | CASSSRHRSGYTF
- | - | TRBJ1-1 | TRBV4-1 | TGCGCCAGCAGCCAAGAAATAGGGGTGAACACTGAAGCTTTCTTT | CASSQEIGVNTEAFF
- | - | TRBJ1-3 | TRBV7-6 | TGTGCCAGGATGAGCACCATATATTTT | CARMSTIYF
few | TRBD1 | TRBJ1-6 | TRBV3-1/TRBV3-2 | TGTGCCAGCAGCCAAGCAGGGGGCGGTAATTCACCCCTCCACTTT | CASSQAGGGNSPLHF
- | - | TRBJ1-2 | TRBV28 | TGTGCCAGCAGTCGACAACTCGGGACGCATGGCTACACCTTC | CASSRQLGTHGYTF
- | - | TRBJ1-3 | TRBV4-1 | TGCGCCAGCAGCCAAGATGGAACCCCAGGCTCTGGAAACACCATATATTTT | CASSQDGTPGSGNTIYF
- | - | TRBJ1-6 | TRBV27 | TGTGCCAGCAGTTGGGGGGGCGCGTATAATTCACCCCTCCACTTT | CASSWGGAYNSPLHF
- | TRBD2 | TRBJ2-1 | TRBV13 | TGTGCCAGCAGCTCCCCGGGAGGTACTGAGCAGTTCTTC | CASSSPGGTEQFF
- | - | TRBJ1-2 | TRBV12-3/TRBV12-4 | TGTGCCAGCAGTTTTACCGGGAACTATGGCTACACCTTC | CASSFTGNYGYTF
- | - | TRBJ1-1 | TRBV6-4 | TGTGCCAGCAGTGGGGGTAAACCGTCACTAAGGACTGAAGCTTTCTTT | CASSGGKPSLRTEAFF
- | - | TRBJ1-6 | TRBV7-8 | TGTGCCAGCAGCTTAGAAGCCGGGAATTCACCCCTCCACTTT | CASSLEAGNSPLHF
- | - | TRBJ2-2 | TRBV9 | TGTGCCAGCAGCGTAAAGGGGGGGAACACCGCGAACACCGGGGAGCTGTTTTTT | CASSVKGGNTANTGELFF